This entry lists 26 T cell receptor beta chains sequenced from one sample in a study of cytomegalovirus exposure and HLA in healthy donors. 60 Vbeta and 13 Jbeta primers were used in PCR. Sequencing used immunoSEQ multiplex PCR; TCRdb keeps in-frame clones, though not all of them. Here the sample table reports just over 150,000 clones. Sequenced material: PBMCs. These receptors were collected from a woman aged 55 to 70 in good health and CMV-seronegative.

The CDR3 loop is CASSLQGVNTEAFF. CDR3 nucleotide sequence: TGTGCCAGCAGCTTACAGGGGGTGAACACTGAAGCTTTCTTT. The V and J genes are TRBV7-2 and TRBJ1-1; 7 nucleotides align to TRBD1. This CDR3 spans 14 amino acids. J lost 0 bases, V lost 2 bases, and 0 bases had no gene match. Germline V gene lookup returns CDR1 SGHTA and CDR2 FQGNSA.

This rearrangement joins TRBV7-2 to TRBJ1-4; 7 positions agree with TRBD1. The CDR3 sequence is 15 residues long. In germline, CDR1 is SGHTA, CDR2 FQGNSA. Losses at the gene ends were 4 bases for V and 7 bases for J; bases not matched to a gene: 9. This chain's CDR3 is CASSSPLGQAEKLFF. Here the CDR3 DNA reads TGTGCCAGCAGCTCCCCCCTCGGACAGGCTGAAAAACTGTTTTTT.

V usage is TRBV25-1 and J usage is TRBJ1-3; TRBD1 agrees at 10 bases. The CDR3 has 14 amino acids. Trimming removed 6 bases from V and 7 bases from J; junction bases left unmatched: 6. CDR1 is MGHDK and CDR2 is SYGVNS in the germline V gene. CDR3 nucleotides: TGTGCCAGCAGGATGACAGGGGGCCGGAACACCATATATTTT. It yields the protein CASRMTGGRNTIYF.

This rearrangement joins TRBV6-1 to TRBJ1-4; TRBD1 matches at 9 bases. CDR1 is MNHNS and CDR2 is SASEGT in the germline V gene. The CDR3 consists of 14 residues. Germline trimming cut 5 bases from V and 8 bases from J; bases unmatched to any gene: 6. The CDR3 DNA follows: TGTGCCAGCAGTTCTAGTGGGACAGGGGAAAAACTGTTTTTT. Encoded protein: CASSSSGTGEKLFF.

This chain uses TRBV7-8 with TRBJ2-7; possible D gene TRBD2, 6 bases. The CDR3 extends over 16 amino acids. The germline V and J ends were trimmed by 1 base and 0 bases, with 13 bases remaining between them. In germline, CDR1 is SGHVS, CDR2 FQNEAQ. In DNA form, the CDR3 reads TGTGCCAGCAGCTTAGAAATAGGGAGGTACTCCTACGAGCAGTACTTC. Its translation is CASSLEIGRYSYEQYF.

The J gene is TRBJ2-7, the V gene TRBV5-1; a weak D match, TRBD2 (6 bases). The germline gives CDR1 SGHRS, CDR2 YFSETQ. V gave up 5 bases and J gave up 0 bases, with 12 bases separating them. The CDR3 runs 14 residues. In nucleotides, the CDR3 is TGCGCCAGCAGGCGGGACGGGAGCTCCTACGAGCAGTACTTC. This codes for CASRRDGSSYEQYF.

J is TRBJ2-1 and V is TRBV29-1; 11 nucleotides align to TRBD2. The V segment lost 7 bases and the J segment 3 bases; nucleotides outside the gene matches: 2. Germline values: CDR1 SQVTM, CDR2 ANQGSEA. The CDR3 consists of 13 residues. DNA for the CDR3: TGCAGCGCTAGCGGGGGGAACTACAATGAGCAGTTCTTC. It is translated as CSASGGNYNEQFF.

The CDR3 nucleotides are TGTGCCAGCAGCCCCGAGGGAGCGGGAGAGCAGTACTTC. Protein: CASSPEGAGEQYF. The rearrangement links TRBV7-2 to TRBJ2-7; 7 bases match TRBD2. CDR1 and CDR2 (germline): SGHTA, FQGNSA. V was clipped by 5 bases and J by 7 bases; unmatched bases: 8. This CDR3 region has 13 residues. The full variable domain, in which reference TRBV7-2 and TRBJ2-7 provide the parts outside the CDR3, is GAGVSQSPSNKVTEKGKDVELRCDPISGHTALYWYRQSLGQGLEFLIYFQGNSAPDKSGLPSDRFSAERTGGSVSTLTIQRTQQEDSAVYLCASSPEGAGEQYFGPGTRLTVT.

The rearrangement links TRBV6-5 to TRBJ2-3; tentatively, D is TRBD1 (5 bases). The V end lost 2 bases, the J end lost 5 bases, and 11 bases lay between the germline ends. The V gene's germline CDR1 is MNHEY and CDR2 SVGAGI. The CDR3 spans 14 residues. In DNA, the CDR3 is TGTGCCAGCAGTTACGGGGCAGGAGTAGATACGCAGTATTTT. Translation: CASSYGAGVDTQYF.

J is TRBJ2-5 and V is TRBV9, with 14 nucleotides matching TRBD2. This CDR3 has 16 amino acids. Trimming at V came to 0 bases and at J to 2 bases, leaving 0 bases not matched to a gene. Germline CDR1 is SGDLS and CDR2 is YYNGEE. In nucleotides, the CDR3 is TGTGCCAGCAGCGTAGGACTAGCGGGGGGGCAAGAGACCCAGTACTTC. The encoded protein is CASSVGLAGGQETQYF. The entire variable domain, with the rest obtained from reference TRBV9 and TRBJ2-5, is as follows: DSGVTQTPKHLITATGQRVTLRCSPRSGDLSVYWYQQSLDQGLQFLIQYYNGEERAKGNILERFSAQQFPDLHSELNLSSLELGDSALYFCASSVGLAGGQETQYFGPGTRLLVL.

V is TRBV11-3 and J is TRBJ2-1; 13 positions agree with TRBD2. Germline V CDR1 and CDR2: SGHNT, YENEEA. The CDR3 is made up of 18 amino acids. V shed 4 bases, J shed 7 bases, and the junction held 13 bases outside the gene matches. CDR3: CASSSKRTSGSGFNEQFF. The CDR3 DNA follows: TGTGCCAGCAGCTCGAAGAGGACTAGCGGGAGCGGTTTTAATGAGCAGTTCTTC. Full variable domain (missing parts from reference TRBV11-3 and TRBJ2-1): EAGVVQSPRYKIIEKKQPVAFWCNPISGHNTLYWYLQNLGQGPELLIRYENEEAVDDSQLPKDRFSAERLKGVDSTLKIQPAELGDSAVYLCASSSKRTSGSGFNEQFFGPGTRLTVL.

V usage is TRBV6-5 and J usage is TRBJ1-5; TRBD1 agrees at 8 bases. Germline assignment: CDR1 MNHEY and CDR2 SVGAGI. The CDR3 spans 15 residues. With 5 bases clipped from V and 7 bases from J, the junction kept 10 bases outside the gene matches. The CDR3 spells CASSPDRGAGQPQHF. In DNA, the CDR3 is TGTGCCAGCAGTCCAGACAGGGGCGCGGGACAGCCCCAGCATTTT.

The rearrangement links TRBV7-3 to TRBJ2-7; 11 bases align to TRBD1. The CDR3 is made up of 14 amino acids. The V gene end was trimmed by 3 bases and the J gene end by 3 bases; junction bases not matched to a gene: 1. CDR1 and CDR2 (germline): SGHTA, FQGTGA. For the CDR3, the DNA is TGTGCCAGCAGCTTGGGACAGGGGGACTACGAGCAGTACTTC. As protein: CASSLGQGDYEQYF.

The CDR3 nucleotides are TGTGCCAGCAGCTTAGTGACGGGTCCACACGAGCAGTACTTC. Translating it yields CASSLVTGPHEQYF. V gene TRBV7-6 combines with J gene TRBJ2-7, with D uncertain. V was trimmed by 1 base and J by 5 bases, leaving 12 bases between them. Germline V gene data show CDR1 as SGHVS and CDR2 as FNYEAQ. The CDR3 has 14 amino acids.

This sequence joins TRBV19 and TRBJ1-5, with 7 bases that match TRBD1. The germline V gene encodes CDR1 LNHDA and CDR2 SQIVND (reference sequence). J gave up 3 bases and V 5 bases, and 7 bases lay outside the gene matches. CDR3 size: 15 residues. As DNA, the CDR3 is TGTGCCAGTAGTCCGGGACAGACTTACAATCAGCCCCAGCATTTT. This translates into CASSPGQTYNQPQHF.

V and J are TRBV19 and TRBJ2-7; D is possibly TRBD2 (5 bases). This CDR3 spans 13 amino acids. V lost 5 bases and J lost 5, with 13 bases in between. Germline CDR1 LNHDA, CDR2 SQIVND (reference sequence). The CDR3 sequence: CASSSRPRDEQYF. The CDR3 nucleotides are TGTGCCAGTAGTTCGCGACCGAGGGACGAGCAGTACTTC.

The V call is TRBV27, the J call TRBJ2-4, with 8 bases matching TRBD1. Germline trimming cut 1 base from V and 6 bases from J; bases unmatched to any gene: 11. The germline CDR1 and CDR2 sequences are MNHEY and SMNVEV (reference sequence). CDR3 length equals 17 residues. For the CDR3, the DNA is TGTGCCAGCAGTTTATTAGGAGGGGACAGGTCTGGAAACATTCAGTACTTC. Amino acids: CASSLLGGDRSGNIQYF.

This rearrangement joins TRBV5-4 to TRBJ1-1, with 7 bases lining up with TRBD1. Per germline, CDR1 SGHNT and CDR2 YYREEE (reference sequence). The ends lost 4 bases at V and 5 bases at J; junction bases unmatched: 14. The length of the CDR3 is 16 residues. As DNA, the CDR3 is TGTGCCAGCAGCCCAAGACAGGGACAGCCGATTACTGAAGCTTTCTTT. Amino acids: CASSPRQGQPITEAFF.

V gene TRBV18 combines with J gene TRBJ2-5; D may be TRBD2 (5 bases). Trimming cost V 6 bases and J 5 bases, with 16 bases left between them. Germline V gene data show CDR1 as KGHSH and CDR2 as LQKENI. The CDR3 totals 14 residues. CDR3 protein: CASSPTARRETQYF. As DNA, the CDR3 is TGTGCCAGCTCGCCGACTGCGAGGAGGGAGACCCAGTACTTC.

The genes are TRBV15 and TRBJ1-1; D is unresolved. The ends were cut back, 0 bases at V and 2 bases at J, with 13 bases in the middle. Per germline, CDR1 LNHNV and CDR2 YYDKDF (reference sequence). The CDR3 sequence is 16 residues long. CDR3 DNA: TGTGCCACCAGCAGAGACGCTGTTGGAGGTAACACTGAAGCTTTCTTT. Protein sequence: CATSRDAVGGNTEAFF.

The CDR3 reads CASSSQGWRGSYEQYF. The CDR3 nucleotides are TGTGCCAGCAGCTCCCAAGGCTGGCGGGGCTCCTACGAGCAGTACTTC. The gene calls are TRBV21-1 and TRBJ2-7; the table's D call of TRBD2 was not tested on the DNA. TRBV21-1 has pseudogene status. This CDR3 is built from 16 residues.

The gene calls are TRBV2 and TRBJ2-2; 8 bases are shared with TRBD1. J gave up 7 bases and V 11 bases, and 15 bases lay outside the gene matches. Germline-derived CDR1 and CDR2 are SNHLY and FYNNEI. This CDR3 contains 15 residues. The CDR3 here is CAAAPRGRSHGELFF. DNA of the CDR3: TGTGCCGCAGCGCCCAGGGGGCGTTCTCACGGGGAGCTGTTTTTT.

CDR3 sequence (DNA): TGTGCCAGCAGCCGCGGGGGGGAAAATAGCAATCAGCCCCAGCATTTT. This gives the protein CASSRGGENSNQPQHF. V is TRBV6-6 and J is TRBJ1-5, with D possibly being TRBD1 (5 bases). In germline, CDR1 is MNHNY, CDR2 SVGAGI (reference sequence). Trimming pared 6 bases from V and 0 bases from J, leaving 15 bases between. This CDR3 region has 16 residues.

The rearrangement joins TRBV7-8 to TRBJ1-5, with D tentatively TRBD1 (5 bases). CDR1 SGHVS and CDR2 FQNEAQ come from the germline V gene. The CDR3 length is 19 residues. V was shortened by 5 bases and J by 4 bases, with 27 bases between the two germline ends. Here the CDR3 reads CASSAEIGQGRFSNQPQHF. CDR3 in DNA: TGTGCCAGCAGCGCAGAGATCGGGCAGGGTCGTTTTAGTAATCAGCCCCAGCATTTT.

This chain links TRBV7-3 with TRBJ1-2, with TRBD1 matching over 9 bases. Germline lookup yields CDR1 SGHTA and CDR2 FQGTGA. After removal of 5 bases from V and 8 bases from J, the junction contained 6 bases not matched to a gene. The CDR3 covers 13 residues. The CDR3 coding sequence is TGTGCCAGCAGCCCCCGGGACAGGGACGGCTACACCTTC. It codes for CASSPRDRDGYTF. Full variable domain (missing parts from reference TRBV7-3 and TRBJ1-2): GAGVSQTPSNKVTEKGKYVELRCDPISGHTALYWYRQSLGQGPEFLIYFQGTGAADDSGLPNDRFFAVRPEGSVSTLKIQRTERGDSAVYLCASSPRDRDGYTFGSGTRLTVV.

CDR3 amino acids: CASTATQYNEQFF. Here the CDR3 DNA reads TGCGCCAGCACCGCGACTCAATACAATGAGCAGTTCTTC. V gene TRBV10-2 combines with J gene TRBJ2-1; D is undetermined. Trimming left V 7 bases short and J 4 bases short, with 11 bases between. This CDR3 has 13 residues. CDR1 is WSHSY, CDR2 SAAADI, per germline.